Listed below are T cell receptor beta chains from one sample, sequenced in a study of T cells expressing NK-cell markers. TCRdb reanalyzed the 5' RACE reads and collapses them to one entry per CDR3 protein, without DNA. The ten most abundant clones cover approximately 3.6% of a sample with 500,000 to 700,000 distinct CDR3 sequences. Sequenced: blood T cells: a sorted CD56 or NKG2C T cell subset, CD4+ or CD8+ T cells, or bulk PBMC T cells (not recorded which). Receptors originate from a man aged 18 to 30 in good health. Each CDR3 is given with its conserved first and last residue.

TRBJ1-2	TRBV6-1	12	CASSEAVRGYTF
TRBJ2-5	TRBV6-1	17	CASRWGGLAGEGETQYF
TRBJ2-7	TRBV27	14	CASSDSDHSYEQYF
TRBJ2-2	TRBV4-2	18	CASSPSMDPFVDTGELFF
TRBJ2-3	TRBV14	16	CASSQYPVEITDTQYF
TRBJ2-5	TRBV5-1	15	CASSSGGTYQETQYF
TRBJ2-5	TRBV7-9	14	CASSKRTDRETQYF
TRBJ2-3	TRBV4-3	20	CASRTVKAGDDSGGPNTQYF
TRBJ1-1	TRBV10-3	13	CAISVGGNTEAFF
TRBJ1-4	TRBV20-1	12	CSARTINEKLFF
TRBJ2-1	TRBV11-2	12	CASSSFLNEQFF
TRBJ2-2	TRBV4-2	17	CASIPGGTSGNTGELFF
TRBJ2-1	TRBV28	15	CASSPRGLAGGEQFF
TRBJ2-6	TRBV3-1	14	CASSQVMGANVLTF
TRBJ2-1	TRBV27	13	CASSFSDDNEQFF
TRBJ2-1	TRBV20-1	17	CSAMQGGGAYPYNEQFF
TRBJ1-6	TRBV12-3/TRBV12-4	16	CASSREGERVWSPLHF
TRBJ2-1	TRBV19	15	CASSIPSGSVDEQFF
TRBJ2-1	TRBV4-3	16	CASSQGTPYSYNEQFF
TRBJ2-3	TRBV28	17	CASSLLGGTASTDTQYF
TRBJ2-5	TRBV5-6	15	CASSPTGFFQETQYF
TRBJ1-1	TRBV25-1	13	CASSRTMNTEAFF
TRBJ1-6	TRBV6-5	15	CASGLRVQGFSPLHF
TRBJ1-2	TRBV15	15	CATSLRGSFNYGYTF
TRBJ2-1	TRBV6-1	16	CASSPRSGIGTNEQFF
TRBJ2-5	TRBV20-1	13	CSASINRGETQYF
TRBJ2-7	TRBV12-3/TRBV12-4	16	CASSPTPGQPFYEQYF
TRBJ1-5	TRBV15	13	CATASDDNQPQHF
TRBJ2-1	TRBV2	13	CASTGLAGYQQFF